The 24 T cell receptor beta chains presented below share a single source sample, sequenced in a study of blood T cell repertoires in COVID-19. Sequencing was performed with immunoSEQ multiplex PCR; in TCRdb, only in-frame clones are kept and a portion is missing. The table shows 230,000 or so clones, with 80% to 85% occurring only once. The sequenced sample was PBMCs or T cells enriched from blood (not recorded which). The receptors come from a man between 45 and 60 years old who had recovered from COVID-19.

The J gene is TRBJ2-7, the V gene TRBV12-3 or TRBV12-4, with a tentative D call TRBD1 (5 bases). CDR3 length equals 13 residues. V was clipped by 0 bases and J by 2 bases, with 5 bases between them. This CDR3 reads CASSLAGPYEQYF. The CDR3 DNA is TGTGCCAGCAGTTTAGCGGGGCCCTACGAGCAGTACTTC.

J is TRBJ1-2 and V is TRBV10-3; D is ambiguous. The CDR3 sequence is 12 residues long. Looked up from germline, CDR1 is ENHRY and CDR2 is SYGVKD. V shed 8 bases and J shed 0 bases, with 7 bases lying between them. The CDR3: CAILGANYGYTF. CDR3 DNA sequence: TGTGCCATCCTAGGAGCTAACTATGGCTACACCTTC.

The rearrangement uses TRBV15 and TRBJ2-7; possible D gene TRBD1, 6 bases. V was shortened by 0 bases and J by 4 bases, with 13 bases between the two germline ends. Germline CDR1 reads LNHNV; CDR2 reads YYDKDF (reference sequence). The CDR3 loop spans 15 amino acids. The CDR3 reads CATSRDPGQGYEQYF. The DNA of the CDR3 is TGTGCCACCAGCAGAGATCCAGGGCAGGGGTACGAGCAGTACTTC.

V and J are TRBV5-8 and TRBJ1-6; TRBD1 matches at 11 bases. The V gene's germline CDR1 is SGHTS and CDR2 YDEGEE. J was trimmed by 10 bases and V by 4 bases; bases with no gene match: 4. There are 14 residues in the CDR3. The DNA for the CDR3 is TGTGCCAGCAGCCTAGGGACAGGGGGGTCACCCCTCCACTTT. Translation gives CASSLGTGGSPLHF. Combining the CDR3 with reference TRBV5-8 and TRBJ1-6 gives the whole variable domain EAGVTQSPTHLIKTRGQQATLRCSPISGHTSVYWYQQALGLGLQFLLWYDEGEERNRGNFPPRFSGRQFPNYSSELNVNALELEDSALYLCASSLGTGGSPLHFGNGTRLTVT.

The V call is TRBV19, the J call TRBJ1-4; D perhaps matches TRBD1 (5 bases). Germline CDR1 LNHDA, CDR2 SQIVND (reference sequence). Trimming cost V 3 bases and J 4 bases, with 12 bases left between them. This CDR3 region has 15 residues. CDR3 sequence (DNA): TGTGCCAGTAGTATGGGGGGAAGGGATAATGAAAAACTGTTTTTT. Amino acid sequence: CASSMGGRDNEKLFF.

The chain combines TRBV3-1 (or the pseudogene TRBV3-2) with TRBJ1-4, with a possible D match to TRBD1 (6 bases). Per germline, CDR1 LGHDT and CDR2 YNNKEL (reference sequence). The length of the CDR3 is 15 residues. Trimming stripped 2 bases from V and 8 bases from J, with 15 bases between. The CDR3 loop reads CASSQIRGAKEKLFF. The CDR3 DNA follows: TGTGCCAGCAGCCAAATTCGGGGGGCGAAGGAAAAACTGTTTTTT.

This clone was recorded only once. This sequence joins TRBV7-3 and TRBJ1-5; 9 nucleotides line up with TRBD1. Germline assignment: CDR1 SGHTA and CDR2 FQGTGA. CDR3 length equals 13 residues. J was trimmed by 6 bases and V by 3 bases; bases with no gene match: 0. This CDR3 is CASSLGQGQPQHF. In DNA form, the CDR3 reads TGTGCCAGCAGCTTGGGACAGGGTCAGCCCCAGCATTTT.

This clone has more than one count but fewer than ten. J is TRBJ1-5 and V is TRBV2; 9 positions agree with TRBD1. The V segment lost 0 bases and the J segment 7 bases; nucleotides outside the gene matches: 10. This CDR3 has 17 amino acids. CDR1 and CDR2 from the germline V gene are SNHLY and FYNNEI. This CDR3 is CASSEALTGGGGQPQHF. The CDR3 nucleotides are TGTGCCAGCAGTGAAGCGCTTACAGGGGGCGGGGGACAGCCCCAGCATTTT.

CDR3 residues: CASSDIAGANGELFF. The CDR3 DNA reads TGTGCCAGCAGTGACATAGCGGGAGCGAACGGGGAGCTGTTTTTT. V gene TRBV6-1 combines with J gene TRBJ2-2, with TRBD2 matching over 9 bases. Trimming took 3 bases from V and 7 from J; bases not matched to a gene: 6. The germline V gene encodes CDR1 MNHNS and CDR2 SASEGT. The length of the CDR3 is 15 residues.

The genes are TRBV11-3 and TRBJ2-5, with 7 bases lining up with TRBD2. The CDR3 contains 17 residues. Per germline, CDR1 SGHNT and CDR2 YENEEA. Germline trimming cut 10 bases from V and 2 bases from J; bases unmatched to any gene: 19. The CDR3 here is CAIQLTRQMGGQETQYF. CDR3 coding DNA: TGTGCCATCCAGCTTACCCGGCAGATGGGGGGGCAAGAGACCCAGTACTTC.

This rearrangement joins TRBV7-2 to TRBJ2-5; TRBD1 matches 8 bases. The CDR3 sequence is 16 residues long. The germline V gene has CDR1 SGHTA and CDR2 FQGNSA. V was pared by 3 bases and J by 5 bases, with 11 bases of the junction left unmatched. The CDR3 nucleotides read TGTGCCAGCAGCTTCGGGACAGGTGGGCTGAGGGAGACCCAGTACTTC. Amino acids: CASSFGTGGLRETQYF.

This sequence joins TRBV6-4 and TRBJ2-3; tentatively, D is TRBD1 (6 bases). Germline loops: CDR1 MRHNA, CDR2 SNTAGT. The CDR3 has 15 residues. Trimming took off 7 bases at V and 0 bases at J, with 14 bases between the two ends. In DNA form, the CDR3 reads TGTGCCAGCAAACTCGACAGGACTAGCACAGATACGCAGTATTTT. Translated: CASKLDRTSTDTQYF.

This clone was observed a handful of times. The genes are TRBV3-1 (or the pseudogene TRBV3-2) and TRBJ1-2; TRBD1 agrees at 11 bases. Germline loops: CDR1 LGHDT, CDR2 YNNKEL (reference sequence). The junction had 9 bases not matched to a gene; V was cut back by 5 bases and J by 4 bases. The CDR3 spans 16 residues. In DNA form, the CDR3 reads TGTGCCAGCAGCTCCCCCGGGACAGGGGGTTTCTATGGCTACACCTTC. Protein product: CASSSPGTGGFYGYTF.

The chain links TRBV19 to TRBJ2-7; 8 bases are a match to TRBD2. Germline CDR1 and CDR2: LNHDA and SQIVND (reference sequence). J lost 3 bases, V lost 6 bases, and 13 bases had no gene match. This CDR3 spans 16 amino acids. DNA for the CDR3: TGTGCCAGTAGCAGCCCCCAGCGGGAGAGCGGCTACGAGCAGTACTTC. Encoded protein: CASSSPQRESGYEQYF. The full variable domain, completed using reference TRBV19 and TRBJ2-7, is DGGITQSPKYLFRKEGQNVTLSCEQNLNHDAMYWYRQDPGQGLRLIYYSQIVNDFQKGDIAEGYSVSREKKESFPLTVTSAQKNPTAFYLCASSSPQRESGYEQYFGPGTRLTVT.

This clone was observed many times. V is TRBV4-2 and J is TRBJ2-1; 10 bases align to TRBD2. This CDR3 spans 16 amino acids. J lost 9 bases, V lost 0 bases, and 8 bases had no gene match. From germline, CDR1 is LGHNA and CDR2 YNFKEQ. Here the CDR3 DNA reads TGTGCCAGCAGCCAAGAGCTAGCGGGAGTTCTTGGTGAGCAGTTCTTC. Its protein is CASSQELAGVLGEQFF.

The CDR3 region is CASSTGQALSYNEQFF. In DNA, the CDR3 is TGTGCCAGTAGTACGGGACAGGCCCTCTCCTACAATGAGCAGTTCTTC. The V call is TRBV19, the J call TRBJ2-1, with 8 bases lining up with TRBD1. This CDR3 has 16 amino acids. The germline gives CDR1 LNHDA, CDR2 SQIVND (reference sequence). The J segment lost 0 bases and the V segment lost 4 bases, leaving 5 bases of the junction unmatched. The full variable domain, with the rest looked up from reference TRBV19 and TRBJ2-1, is DGGITQSPKYLFRKEGQNVTLSCEQNLNHDAMYWYRQDPGQGLRLIYYSQIVNDFQKGDIAEGYSVSREKKESFPLTVTSAQKNPTAFYLCASSTGQALSYNEQFFGPGTRLTVL.

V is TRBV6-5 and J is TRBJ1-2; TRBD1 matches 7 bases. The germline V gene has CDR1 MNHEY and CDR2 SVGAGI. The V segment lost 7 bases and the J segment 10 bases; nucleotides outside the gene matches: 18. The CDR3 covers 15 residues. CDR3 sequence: CASTPSWTGPKDYTF. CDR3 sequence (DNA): TGTGCCAGCACCCCGTCCTGGACAGGCCCAAAGGACTACACCTTC.

Written as DNA, the CDR3 is TGTGCCAGCAGTTCCTCGGGACAGTCAGAAACTAATGAAAAACTGTTTTTT. It specifies CASSSSGQSETNEKLFF. This sequence joins TRBV28 and TRBJ1-4; 7 bases line up with TRBD1. V dropped 4 bases and J dropped 1; count of bases not matched to a gene: 9. The CDR3 is 17 residues long. Per the germline V gene, CDR1 is MDHEN and CDR2 is SYDVKM.

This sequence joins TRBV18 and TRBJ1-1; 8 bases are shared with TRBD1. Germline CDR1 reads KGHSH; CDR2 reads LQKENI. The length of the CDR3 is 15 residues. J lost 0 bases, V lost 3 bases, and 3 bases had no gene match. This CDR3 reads CASSPNRGMNTEAFF. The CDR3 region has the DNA TGTGCCAGCTCACCTAACAGGGGGATGAACACTGAAGCTTTCTTT.

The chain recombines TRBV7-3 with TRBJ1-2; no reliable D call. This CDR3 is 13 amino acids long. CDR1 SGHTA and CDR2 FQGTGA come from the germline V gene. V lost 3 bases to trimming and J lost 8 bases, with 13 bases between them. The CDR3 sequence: CASSLSSTGGYTF. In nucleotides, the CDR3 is TGTGCCAGCAGCTTGTCTTCCACCGGGGGCTACACCTTC.

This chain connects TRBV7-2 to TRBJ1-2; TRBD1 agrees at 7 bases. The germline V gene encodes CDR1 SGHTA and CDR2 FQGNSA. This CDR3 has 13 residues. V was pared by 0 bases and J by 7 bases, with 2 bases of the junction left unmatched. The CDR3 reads CASSLAQGGGYTF. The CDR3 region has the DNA TGTGCCAGCAGCTTAGCGCAGGGGGGTGGCTACACCTTC.

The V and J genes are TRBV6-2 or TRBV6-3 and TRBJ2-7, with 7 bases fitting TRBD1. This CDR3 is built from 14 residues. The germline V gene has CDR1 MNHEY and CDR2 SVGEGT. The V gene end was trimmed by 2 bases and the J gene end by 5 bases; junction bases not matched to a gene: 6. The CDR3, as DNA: TGTGCCAGCAGTTACGACAGGGTAGTCAACGAGCAGTACTTC. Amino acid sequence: CASSYDRVVNEQYF.

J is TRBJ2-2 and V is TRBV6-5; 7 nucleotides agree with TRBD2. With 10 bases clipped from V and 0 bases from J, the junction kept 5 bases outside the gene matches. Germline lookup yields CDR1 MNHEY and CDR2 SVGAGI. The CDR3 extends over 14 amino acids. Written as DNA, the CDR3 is TGTGCCACCAAAAGCGGGGCGAACACCGGGGAGCTGTTTTTT. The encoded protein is CATKSGANTGELFF.

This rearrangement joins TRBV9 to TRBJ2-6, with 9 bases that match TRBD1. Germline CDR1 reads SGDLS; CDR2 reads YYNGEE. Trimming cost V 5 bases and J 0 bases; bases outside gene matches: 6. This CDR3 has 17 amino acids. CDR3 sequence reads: CASSPGTGTSGANVLTF. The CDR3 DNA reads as TGTGCCAGCAGTCCCGGGACAGGGACCTCTGGGGCCAACGTCCTGACTTTC.